What follows is one T cell receptor beta chain and its context. This clone was counted once. No antigen is known for it. No quality values exist for individual bases; no much larger clone is one base distant. This sample is part of a study of blood T cell repertoires in COVID-19 (TCRdb year 2020). With respect to the entire study: Collaborator samples came from the United States, Italy and Spain and covered acute and convalescent phases of COVID-19. The prospective study material was composed of cDNA or gDNA derived from T cells, B-cell-depleted T cells, or PBMCs. The dataset comprised deeply sampled blood TCRbeta repertoires from subjects exposed to, actively infected with, or recovered from COVID-19. The repertoires were released in a freely available public database intended as a resource for research on the immune response to SARS-CoV-2. The samples were drawn from the first 160 participants of the ongoing ImmuneRACE study and from 1,254 subjects provided by 6 global collaborators. The sample metadata nearly always contained a de-identified subject ID, COVID-19 status, age in years and sex. HLA class I and class II types, where available, came from metadata supplied by the sample provider rather than from assay-based typing. The study at large found these results: The quantity of clinical and demographic metadata differed by source and by participant and was supplied without curation.

Trimming accounts for 2 bases at V and 7 bases at J, while the number of junction bases matched to no gene is 7. The germline V gene supplies CDR1 MNHEY and CDR2 SVGEGT. Inclusive of the bounding cysteine and phenylalanine, the CDR3 is 15 residues long. Only CDR3 DNA remains: 45 bases, in frame from the first base. TCRbeta CDR3 regions were amplified from genomic DNA by means of the immunoSEQ Assay, a bias-controlled multiplex PCR. From the authors' description of their analysis: Within the assay, amplification of reference gene primers was used to estimate how many nucleated cells each sample contained. To quantify the absolute abundance of each unique TCRbeta CDR3 rearrangement, sequence reads were collapsed and filtered. Productive Simpson clonality was computed per sample as the square root of Simpson's diversity index over productive rearrangements. In TCRdb, the immuneACCESS table is reduced to in-frame sequences with V and J assigned. These tables do not hold every clone; where another copy was compared, an unresolved V gene accounts for under half, and the others remain unexplained. V and J calls and clone size follow that table, whereas D and trimming were derived from the DNA. Within this sample are 59,000 or so clones, with around 80% of them counted one time only. The ten largest clones represent 3% to 4% of the sample.

Whole blood was collected in K2EDTA tubes by collaborating institutions according to the institutions' own protocols. For TCRbeta analysis, collaborator samples were shipped as frozen whole blood, as isolated PBMCs, or as DNA extracted from either sample type. The sequence derives from a man between 60 and 70 years old with acute or convalescent COVID-19. The sequenced sample was peripheral blood. The rearrangement joined TRBV6-2 or TRBV6-3 to TRBJ2-4, with 8 central nucleotides matching TRBD2. The encoded CDR3 is CASSYVPGGPNIQYF. The DNA is as follows: TGTGCCAGCAGTTACGTTCCGGGAGGGCCGAACATTCAGTACTTC.